This T cell receptor beta chain was documented in a study of siplizumab effects on memory and regulatory T cells. The assay looked at some 100,000 TCR templates in each sample. Libraries were prepared by immunoSEQ multiplex PCR; TCRdb keeps only in-frame clonotypes and omits some of them. The sample has about 26,000 clones, approximately 82% seen once. On this clone: The antigen is unknown.

Findings and limits, study-wide: The suppressive capacity of proliferating Tregs from siplizumab cultures remained unconfirmed.

The receptor was isolated from a human donor in good health. The sequenced material came from memory CD4+ T cells sorted from blood.

CDR3 protein: CASINHMASATDTQYF. The CDR3 DNA reads as TGTGCCAGCATCAATCACATGGCTAGCGCCACAGATACGCAGTATTTT. The chain uses TRBV2 and TRBJ2-3; perhaps TRBD2 as D (6 bases). Germline CDR1 reads SNHLY; CDR2 reads FYNNEI. There are 16 residues in the CDR3. The V end was cut by 7 bases, the J end by 2 bases, with 19 bases between.